This T cell receptor beta chain was identified in a study of blood T cell repertoires in COVID-19. As for the study in general: Material from acute and convalescent COVID-19 was sourced from the United States, Italy and Spain. T cells, B-cell-depleted T cells, or PBMCs provided the cDNA or gDNA that served as material.

The CDR3 runs to 13 residues. Trimming took 4 bases from V and 9 from J; bases not matched to a gene: 6. CDR1 and CDR2 (germline): KGHSH, LQKENI. Original processing notes: Quantification of nucleated cells was approximated via reference gene primer amplification. TCRdb's copy holds only in-frame clones and misses some; the assay was immunoSEQ multiplex PCR. V and J calls and clone size are as listed in that table; D and trimming were resolved from the DNA. There are 95,000 to 150,000 clones in the sample; roughly four fifths occur only once, and around 4.5% lies in the top ten. The receptor was derived from a woman in her seventies with acute or convalescent COVID-19. The chain is built from TRBV18 and TRBJ1-5, with 7 bases matching TRBD1. Sequencing used peripheral blood. CDR3 coding DNA: TGTGCCAGCTCACTCGACAGGGTTTCGCCCCAGCATTTT. Its protein product is CASSLDRVSPQHF. The full variable domain, in which reference TRBV18 and TRBJ1-5 provide the parts outside the CDR3, is NAGVMQNPRHLVRRRGQEARLRCSPMKGHSHVYWYRQLPEEGLKFMVYLQKENIIDESGMPKERFSAEFPKEGPSILRIQQVVRGDSAAYFCASSLDRVSPQHFGDGTRLSIL.